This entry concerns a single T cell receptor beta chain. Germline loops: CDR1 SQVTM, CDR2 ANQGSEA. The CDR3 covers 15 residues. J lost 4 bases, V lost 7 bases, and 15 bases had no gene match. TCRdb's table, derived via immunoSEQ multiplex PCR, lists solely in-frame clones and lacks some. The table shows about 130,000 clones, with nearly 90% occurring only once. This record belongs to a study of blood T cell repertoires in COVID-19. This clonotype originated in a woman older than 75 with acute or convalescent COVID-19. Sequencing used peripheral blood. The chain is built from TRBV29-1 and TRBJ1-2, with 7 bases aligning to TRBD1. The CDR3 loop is CSALGTEINFYGYTF. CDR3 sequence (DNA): TGCAGCGCCCTCGGGACAGAAATAAACTTCTATGGCTACACCTTC.